Listed here are 25 T cell receptor beta chains from one sample, sequenced in a study of T-cell reconstitution after alpha-beta-depleted transplantation in children. Preparation of the TCRbeta library used unique molecular identifiers. TCRdb reprocessed the PCR reads with MiXCR, giving one entry per CDR3 protein. The table lists roughly 200,000 distinct CDR3 sequences, around 9.6% of them singletons. The sample consisted of PBMCs from the stem cell graft donor, taken from the stem cell graft. These TCRs come from a human donor who donated a stem cell graft to a child with acute lymphoblastic leukemia.

This clonotype has only a few counts. The genes are TRBV5-5 and TRBJ1-1; D is ambiguous. V lost 4 bases to trimming and J lost 10 bases, with 8 bases between them. The V gene's germline CDR1 is SGHKS and CDR2 YYEKEE (reference sequence). This CDR3 has 10 amino acids. CDR3 region: CASSPNRAFF. The CDR3 DNA reads TGTGCCAGCAGCCCGAATCGAGCTTTCTTT.

This clonotype was counted at least ten times. The rearrangement links TRBV11-2 to TRBJ2-4; 7 bases are a match to TRBD1. Germline assignment: CDR1 SGHAT and CDR2 FQNNGV. J was trimmed by 16 bases and V by 5 bases; bases with no gene match: 14. The CDR3 has 13 amino acids. CDR3 amino acids: CASSPRATDRTYF. CDR3 DNA: TGTGCCAGCAGCCCCCGGGCGACGGACAGGACTTACTTC.

This clonotype showed up many times. The chain employs TRBV21-1 and TRBJ2-7. TRBV21-1 is tagged as a pseudogene. The CDR3 covers 14 residues. The CDR3 reads CASSPRTGPYEQYF. In DNA, the CDR3 is TGTGCCAGCAGCCCTCGGACAGGACCCTACGAGCAGTACTTC.

The chain uses TRBV5-1 and TRBJ1-4; D gene ambiguous. The CDR3 covers 14 residues. V lost 4 bases and J lost 8, with 15 bases in between. Looked up from germline, CDR1 is SGHRS and CDR2 is YFSETQ. The CDR3 bases are TGCGCCAGCAGCCCCGCCCTGCGAGAGGAAAAACTGTTTTTT. Amino acids: CASSPALREEKLFF. The variable domain in full, completed from reference TRBV5-1 and TRBJ1-4, reads KAGVTQTPRYLIKTRGQQVTLSCSPISGHRSVSWYQQTPGQGLQFLFEYFSETQRNKGNFPGRFSGRQFSNSRSEMNVSTLELGDSALYLCASSPALREEKLFFGSGTQLSVL.

The rearrangement joins TRBV27 to TRBJ1-4, with TRBD1 identical over 7 bases. There are 15 residues in the CDR3. The trim removed 5 bases at V and 4 bases at J, leaving 7 bases unmatched. In germline, CDR1 is MNHEY, CDR2 SMNVEV (reference sequence). Here the CDR3 reads CASSPETGFNEKLFF. CDR3 nucleotide sequence: TGTGCCAGCAGTCCGGAGACAGGGTTTAATGAAAAACTGTTTTTT.

This clonotype was recorded once. The chain has TRBV5-1 and TRBJ2-7, with 9 bases aligning to TRBD2. Germline lookup yields CDR1 SGHRS and CDR2 YFSETQ. V was clipped by 5 bases and J by 3 bases; unmatched bases: 6. The CDR3 consists of 14 residues. The CDR3 sequence: CASRGNSGGYEQYF. The CDR3 DNA reads as TGCGCCAGCAGGGGAAATAGCGGGGGCTACGAGCAGTACTTC.

There are a few counts of this clonotype. This chain joins TRBV24-1 and TRBJ1-2; TRBD1 matches 8 bases. V was pared by 5 bases and J by 4 bases, with 8 bases of the junction left unmatched. The CDR3 has 15 amino acids. Per germline, CDR1 KGHDR and CDR2 SFDVKD. The DNA of the CDR3 is TGTGCCACCAGTGCCACCGGGACAGGATTCTATGGCTACACCTTC. It is translated as CATSATGTGFYGYTF.

This clonotype was observed a few times. V is TRBV11-2 and J is TRBJ2-5, with TRBD1 identical over 8 bases. The CDR3 sequence is 14 residues long. Trimming removed 5 bases from V and 3 bases from J; junction bases left unmatched: 5. Germline V CDR1 and CDR2: SGHAT, FQNNGV. The CDR3 coding sequence is TGTGCCAGCAGCAAGGGACAGGTCAAAGAGACCCAGTACTTC. It is translated as CASSKGQVKETQYF.

This clonotype was detected only a few times. The gene calls are TRBV29-1 and TRBJ1-1; D is perhaps TRBD1 (5 bases). Looked up from germline, CDR1 is SQVTM and CDR2 is ANQGSEA. Trimming took 2 bases from V and 1 from J, leaving 14 bases between them. The CDR3 is 15 residues long. The chain's CDR3 is CSVETALRGNTEAFF. The CDR3 coding sequence is TGCAGCGTTGAAACAGCCCTAAGGGGGAACACTGAAGCTTTCTTT.

This clonotype has a count of ten or more. V is TRBV12-3 or TRBV12-4 and J is TRBJ2-7; 9 bases map to TRBD1. The ends lost 6 bases at V and 3 bases at J; junction bases unmatched: 6. The CDR3 length is 14 residues. CDR3 in DNA: TGTGCCAGCAGCTCCGGGACAGGGTACTACGAGCAGTACTTC. Protein: CASSSGTGYYEQYF.

The chain couples TRBV20-1 to TRBJ1-1, with a possible D match to TRBD1 (6 bases). From germline, CDR1 is DFQATT and CDR2 SNEGSKA (reference sequence). This CDR3 region has 18 residues. The V end was cut by 3 bases, the J end by 2 bases, with 25 bases between. The CDR3, as DNA: TGCAGTGCTAGTGTCATTATGGGGGGCGTATCGGGAAACACTGAAGCTTTCTTT. Translating gives CSASVIMGGVSGNTEAFF.

The chain employs TRBV4-1 and TRBJ2-7, with 7 bases lining up with TRBD1. Germline V gene data show CDR1 as MGHRA and CDR2 as YSYEKL. Trimming removed 0 bases from V and 6 bases from J; junction bases left unmatched: 8. The CDR3 totals 15 residues. CDR3 protein: CASSQDLSRGREQYF. CDR3 bases: TGCGCCAGCAGCCAAGATCTCTCTAGGGGGCGCGAGCAGTACTTC.

This clonotype was seen a few times. The genes are TRBV27 and TRBJ1-2; D call uncertain. The CDR3 has 12 residues. In germline, CDR1 is MNHEY, CDR2 SMNVEV (reference sequence). V gave up 6 bases and J gave up 1 base, with 6 bases separating them. The DNA for the CDR3 is TGTGCCAGCAGGACAAGTAACTATGGCTACACCTTC. Its protein product is CASRTSNYGYTF.

The V call is TRBV25-1, the J call TRBJ2-1, with D maybe TRBD2 (6 bases). This CDR3 is 15 amino acids long. Germline CDR1 reads MGHDK; CDR2 reads SYGVNS. The ends were cut back, 4 bases at V and 6 bases at J, with 16 bases in the middle. Here the CDR3 DNA reads TGTGCCAGCAGTGGGCTACTAGCCCCGCTCAATGAGCAGTTCTTC. This translates into CASSGLLAPLNEQFF.

Ten or more counts support this clonotype. V usage is TRBV5-1 and J usage is TRBJ1-1; tentative D call: TRBD1 (6 bases). The germline CDR1 and CDR2 sequences are SGHRS and YFSETQ. With 3 bases removed from V and 2 bases from J, the gap between germline ends came to 14 bases. CDR3 length: 15 amino acids. The chain's CDR3 is CASSSGGADNTEAFF. The DNA of the CDR3 is TGCGCCAGCAGCTCCGGGGGGGCGGATAACACTGAAGCTTTCTTT.

The table lists this clonotype with a few counts. The chain employs TRBV6-1 and TRBJ2-1, with TRBD2 matching over 10 bases. CDR1 is MNHNS, CDR2 SASEGT, per germline. This CDR3 contains 13 residues. The V segment lost 11 bases and the J segment 8 bases; nucleotides outside the gene matches: 9. CDR3 nucleotide sequence: TGTGCCGGGAGGAAGCGGGGGGGGGATGAGCAGTTCTTC. It yields the protein CAGRKRGGDEQFF.

The gene calls are TRBV29-1 and TRBJ1-5; D call uncertain. Trimming removed 5 bases at V and 9 bases at J, with 17 bases between. CDR3 length: 13 amino acids. Germline CDR1 reads SQVTM; CDR2 reads ANQGSEA. The DNA for the CDR3 is TGCAGCGTTAGCCTCCGGGAACATGGGCCCCAGCATTTT. Protein: CSVSLREHGPQHF.

This clonotype was found a few times. This chain uses TRBV12-3 or TRBV12-4 with TRBJ2-7; 10 bases align to TRBD2. Unmatched junction bases numbered 4, after V lost 3 bases and J lost 5 bases. The CDR3 extends over 14 amino acids. The CDR3 DNA sequence: TGTGCCAGCAGTTTCGGGCTAGCGGGGGACGAGCAGTACTTC. Amino acid sequence: CASSFGLAGDEQYF.

The table lists this clonotype with a few counts. This sequence joins TRBV12-3 or TRBV12-4 and TRBJ1-5; no clear D. The CDR3 totals 13 residues. V dropped 8 bases and J dropped 7 bases, with 15 bases sitting between them. CDR3 loop: CASVRTLGQPQHF. The CDR3 region has the DNA TGTGCCAGCGTAAGGACGCTTGGACAGCCCCAGCATTTT.

This clonotype was observed at least ten times. The rearrangement links TRBV12-3 or TRBV12-4 to TRBJ1-2; 9 bases match TRBD1. CDR3 size: 13 residues. The junction had 1 base not matched to a gene; V was cut back by 5 bases and J by 3 bases. CDR3 region: CASSGQGYYGYTF. The CDR3 nucleotides are TGTGCCAGCAGTGGACAGGGGTACTATGGCTACACCTTC.

This clonotype was picked up a small number of times. The chain combines TRBV19 with TRBJ1-5; tentatively, D is TRBD1 (6 bases). The CDR3 covers 16 residues. V lost 5 bases, J lost 7 bases, and 21 bases lay in between. Per the germline V gene, CDR1 is LNHDA and CDR2 is SQIVND (reference sequence). The CDR3 loop reads CASSGTGRRLLQPQHF. In DNA, the CDR3 is TGTGCCAGTAGTGGAACAGGGCGGAGGCTATTACAGCCCCAGCATTTT.

The chain recombines TRBV11-2 with TRBJ2-3, with 8 bases lining up with TRBD1. V lost 0 bases, J lost 4 bases, and 6 bases stayed unmatched. This CDR3 is 16 amino acids long. Germline CDR1 SGHAT, CDR2 FQNNGV. CDR3 sequence: CASSLDIGQGADTQYF. CDR3 coding DNA: TGTGCCAGCAGCTTAGATATCGGACAGGGTGCAGATACGCAGTATTTT.

This clonotype was counted between two and nine times. CDR3 protein: CAWSVELITQYF. DNA for the CDR3: TGTGCCTGGAGTGTAGAGCTGATTACGCAGTATTTT. The chain couples TRBV30 to TRBJ2-3, with D uncertain. Trimming removed 0 bases from V and 8 bases from J, with 9 bases in between. The CDR3 spans 12 residues. Germline CDR1 and CDR2: GTSNPN and SVGIG (reference sequence).

The CDR3, as DNA: TGTGCCAGCAGAAAGGACGGATTAGAAGCTTTCTTT. This codes for CASRKDGLEAFF. This rearrangement joins TRBV6-5 to TRBJ1-1; D ambiguous. Per germline, CDR1 MNHEY and CDR2 SVGAGI. Trimming took 6 bases from V and 8 from J, leaving 13 bases between them. This CDR3 comprises 12 residues.

This clonotype was seen ten or more times. The V gene is TRBV11-2, the J gene TRBJ2-3, with D unclear. The CDR3 spans 15 residues. Trimming pared 1 base from V and 1 base from J, leaving 9 bases between. CDR1 and CDR2 from the germline V gene are SGHAT and FQNNGV. The CDR3 nucleotides are TGTGCCAGCAGCTTAGGTACCCTCGGCACAGATACGCAGTATTTT. This sequence encodes CASSLGTLGTDTQYF.